Below, one TCR beta chain is given with its context. The target antigen is unknown. This sample was taken from a study of T-cell reconstitution after alpha-beta-depleted transplantation in children. Notes on the study in general: It was newly produced T cells that mostly accounted for T-cell counts and diversity one year after transplant. In patients about two months after transplant, alpha-beta T cells reportedly arose from several hundred expanded graft clones.

Researchers prepared the TCRbeta library using unique molecular identifiers, the study reports. TCRdb reprocessed the PCR reads with MiXCR, giving one entry per CDR3 protein. The sample comprises 500,000 to 650,000 distinct CDR3 sequences, about an eighth of which are singletons, and 12% to 15% rests with the top ten. V was pared by 0 bases and J by 0 bases, with 9 bases of the junction left unmatched. CDR3 length: 19 residues. Germline V gives CDR1 SGHRS, CDR2 YFSETQ. This TCR was sampled from a female patient aged 2 to 10 who had a stem cell transplant for aplastic anemia, so the T cells may come from the graft donor. The material was PBMCs, mostly from graft donor cells, obtained 180 days after TCRalphabeta/CD19-depleted stem cell transplant. The chain links TRBV5-1 to TRBJ2-1, with 10 bases that match TRBD2. DNA for the CDR3: TGCGCCAGCAGCTTGGAAATAGCGGGAGGATCCCCCTCCTACAATGAGCAGTTCTTC. Its translation: CASSLEIAGGSPSYNEQFF.